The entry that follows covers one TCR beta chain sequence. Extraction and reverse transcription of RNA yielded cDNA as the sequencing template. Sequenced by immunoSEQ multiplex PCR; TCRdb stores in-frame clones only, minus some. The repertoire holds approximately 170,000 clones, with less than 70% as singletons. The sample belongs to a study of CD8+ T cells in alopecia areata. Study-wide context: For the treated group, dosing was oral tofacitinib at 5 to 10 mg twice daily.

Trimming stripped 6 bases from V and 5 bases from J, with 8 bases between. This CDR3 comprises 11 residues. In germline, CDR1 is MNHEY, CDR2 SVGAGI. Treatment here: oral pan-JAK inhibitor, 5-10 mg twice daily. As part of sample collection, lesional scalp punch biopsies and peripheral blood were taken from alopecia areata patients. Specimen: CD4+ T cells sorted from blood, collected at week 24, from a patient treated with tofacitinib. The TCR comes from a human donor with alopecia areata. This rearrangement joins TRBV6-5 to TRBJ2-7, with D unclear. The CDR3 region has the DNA TGTGCCAGCAGCAGGAACGACGAGCAGTACTTC. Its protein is CASSRNDEQYF.